These 10 T cell receptor beta chains came from one sample sequenced in a study of shared clonotypes between healthy human individuals. Naive CD8 cells were CD45RO-negative, positively selected for CCR7, excluding terminally differentiated effector memory CD45RA+ cells. The method was immunoSEQ multiplex PCR; TCRdb's version includes in-frame clones alone and lacks a portion of them. Here the sample spans about 870,000 clones, approximately 92% being singletons. Sequenced material: naive CD8+ T cells sorted from blood. These receptors all come from a man aged 25-45 years in good health.

The rearrangement uses TRBV4-1 and TRBJ2-1; no clear D. Trimming shortened V by 0 bases and J by 3 bases, and 9 bases separated the two germline ends. The CDR3 length is 15 residues. Per the germline V gene, CDR1 is MGHRA and CDR2 is YSYEKL. CDR3 nucleotides: TGCGCCAGCAGCCAAGAAAGTTCGAACTACAATGAGCAGTTCTTC. It codes for CASSQESSNYNEQFF.

This clone was picked up one time. The chain links TRBV28 to TRBJ2-1; D gene uncertain. Germline-derived CDR1 and CDR2 are MDHEN and SYDVKM. The CDR3 contains 14 residues. V was cut by 1 base and J by 3 bases, with 7 bases left in between. The CDR3 is CASSLSTSYNEQFF. CDR3 sequence (DNA): TGTGCCAGCAGTTTATCCACCAGCTACAATGAGCAGTTCTTC.

The chain couples TRBV6-5 to TRBJ2-7; D is possibly TRBD1 (6 bases). The CDR3 is 14 residues long. Germline V gives CDR1 MNHEY, CDR2 SVGAGI. The V and J ends lost 6 bases and 1 base respectively, with 13 bases between them. The CDR3 region has the DNA TGTGCCAGCAGCCTGGGGGCCGATTCCTACGAGCAGTACTTC. Its protein is CASSLGADSYEQYF.

V usage is TRBV6-1 and J usage is TRBJ1-2, with 7 nucleotides matching TRBD1. The V gene end was trimmed by 1 base and the J gene end by 2 bases; junction bases not matched to a gene: 4. CDR3 length equals 15 residues. Germline loops: CDR1 MNHNS, CDR2 SASEGT. The CDR3 coding sequence is TGTGCCAGCAGTGAAGGTCCAGGGGGAAACTATGGCTACACCTTC. Translating it yields CASSEGPGGNYGYTF.

This chain uses TRBV9 with TRBJ2-5; TRBD1 is a possible D gene (6 bases). V was clipped by 0 bases and J by 4 bases, with 16 bases between them. Germline values: CDR1 SGDLS, CDR2 YYNGEE. The CDR3 extends over 16 amino acids. Here the CDR3 reads CASSVDGTGMGETQYF. The CDR3 nucleotides read TGTGCCAGCAGCGTAGATGGAACAGGGATGGGAGAGACCCAGTACTTC.

CDR3 protein: CASSEGRNYEQYF. DNA for the CDR3: TGCGCCAGCAGTGAAGGAAGAAACTACGAGCAGTACTTC. V and J are TRBV10-1 and TRBJ2-7, with D uncertain. CDR1 and CDR2 (germline): WNHNN, SYGVQD (reference sequence). Between the trimmed V and J ends, which lost 3 bases and 3 bases, there was a span of 9 bases. This CDR3 has 13 amino acids.

This clone appeared a single time. The chain recombines TRBV2 with TRBJ2-1; 7 bases match TRBD2. The germline gives CDR1 SNHLY, CDR2 FYNNEI. The length of the CDR3 is 12 residues. Trimming cost V 6 bases and J 8 bases; bases outside gene matches: 4. CDR3 loop: CASSGLDHEQFF. The CDR3 DNA reads TGTGCCAGCAGCGGACTAGACCATGAGCAGTTCTTC.

With respect to this clone: The identical CDR3 is also encoded by other nucleotide sequences in the sample. The V call is TRBV2, the J call TRBJ2-7; the match to TRBD2 covers 8 bases. V was pared by 6 bases and J by 4 bases, with 5 bases of the junction left unmatched. The CDR3 totals 13 residues. Germline V gene data show CDR1 as SNHLY and CDR2 as FYNNEI. Written as DNA, the CDR3 is TGTGCCAGCAGAGGACTAGCAGCTTACGAGCAGTACTTC. This encodes CASRGLAAYEQYF.

DNA for the CDR3: TGTGCCAGCAGCTTCTCCGCTCGCGAGCAGTACTTC. Translating it yields CASSFSAREQYF. The chain links TRBV5-6 to TRBJ2-7; unclear D gene. The V gene's germline CDR1 is SGHDT and CDR2 YYEEEE. The length of the CDR3 is 12 residues. V was pared by 2 bases and J by 6 bases, with 9 bases between.

The DNA for the CDR3 is TGTGCCAGCAGTGAAGGAGCAGCCTACGAGCAGTACTTC. It yields the protein CASSEGAAYEQYF. This chain connects TRBV25-1 to TRBJ2-7; D remains unclear. Per the germline V gene, CDR1 is MGHDK and CDR2 is SYGVNS. The V end lost 2 bases, the J end lost 2 bases, and 7 bases lay between the germline ends. This CDR3 region has 13 residues.